Following are 32 T cell receptor beta chains from one sample sequenced in a study of cytomegalovirus exposure and HLA in healthy donors (dated by TCRdb to about 2017). Receptor libraries were prepared by the immunoSEQ multiplex PCR assay. For the multiplex PCR, a mixture combining 60 forward primers for TCR Vbeta segments and 13 reverse primers for TCR Jbeta segments was used. The clones in this table, taken by TCRdb from immuneACCESS, are in-frame only. Not every clone is retained; where verified, under half of the shortfall comes from an unresolved V gene, and the cause of the rest is unknown. The table for this sample lists about 200,000 clones; approximately 80% of them were counted only once. About 1.8% of the sample is held by the ten biggest clonotypes. Sequenced material: PBMCs. The origin of the receptors is a man aged 50-59 years in good health and CMV-seronegative.

The chain recombines TRBV28 with TRBJ2-1; possibly TRBD1 for D (5 bases). The ends were cut back, 7 bases at V and 0 bases at J, with 16 bases in the middle. This CDR3 is 16 amino acids long. Germline CDR1 MDHEN, CDR2 SYDVKM. This CDR3 is CASTRPGRSSYNEQFF. Here the CDR3 DNA reads TGTGCCAGCACCCGCCCAGGGCGGAGCTCCTACAATGAGCAGTTCTTC.

The V gene is TRBV7-3, the J gene TRBJ2-2; weak D call: TRBD2 (6 bases). Germline lookup yields CDR1 SGHTA and CDR2 FQGTGA. Trimming took 2 bases from V and 6 from J, leaving 13 bases between them. The CDR3 is 15 amino acids. DNA of the CDR3: TGTGCCAGCAGCTTACTGTCGGGAGCGGCCGGGGAGCTGTTTTTT. It is translated as CASSLLSGAAGELFF.

This chain connects TRBV28 to TRBJ2-3, with 8 bases identical to TRBD2. The CDR3 sequence is 15 residues long. Trimming removed 6 bases from V and 3 bases from J; junction bases left unmatched: 8. CDR1 is MDHEN and CDR2 is SYDVKM in the germline V gene. CDR3 sequence reads: CASSTPGGETDTQYF. The CDR3 DNA reads TGTGCCAGCAGCACTCCGGGGGGGGAAACAGATACGCAGTATTTT.

The chain is built from TRBV7-8 and TRBJ2-7, with 9 bases aligning to TRBD2. The germline gives CDR1 SGHVS, CDR2 FQNEAQ. The CDR3 runs to 15 residues. Germline trimming cut 3 bases from V and 0 bases from J; bases unmatched to any gene: 3. CDR3 sequence reads: CASSFSGRNSYEQYF. DNA of the CDR3: TGTGCCAGCAGCTTCAGCGGGAGGAACTCCTACGAGCAGTACTTC. The full variable domain, with the rest looked up from reference TRBV7-8 and TRBJ2-7, is GAGVSQSPRYKVAKRGQDVALRCDPISGHVSLFWYQQALGQGPEFLTYFQNEAQLDKSGLPSDRFFAERPEGSVSTLKIQRTQQEDSAVYLCASSFSGRNSYEQYFGPGTRLTVT.

This rearrangement joins TRBV10-3 to TRBJ1-4; 7 positions agree with TRBD1. The junction had 3 bases not matched to a gene; V was cut back by 5 bases and J by 6 bases. Germline V gene sequence: CDR1 ENHRY, CDR2 SYGVKD. The CDR3 consists of 13 residues. The CDR3 protein is CAISRGTDEKLFF. The CDR3 nucleotides read TGTGCCATCAGTCGGGGGACAGATGAAAAACTGTTTTTT.

The CDR3, as DNA: TGTGCCAGCAGCCATCCCCGATTTGAGGGGACTTTTGGTTCACCCCTCCACTTT. Translation gives CASSHPRFEGTFGSPLHF. The chain couples TRBV7-9 to TRBJ1-6; D is possibly TRBD1 (5 bases). With 5 bases removed from V and 9 bases from J, the gap between germline ends came to 26 bases. The CDR3 is 18 amino acids. CDR1 and CDR2 (germline): SEHNR, FQNEAQ (reference sequence).

The rearrangement uses TRBV2 and TRBJ1-1; TRBD1 agrees at 8 bases. CDR1 is SNHLY and CDR2 is FYNNEI in the germline V gene. The CDR3 consists of 14 residues. V shed 3 bases, J shed 5 bases, and the junction held 5 bases outside the gene matches. This CDR3 is CASSDDRGKTEAFF. The CDR3 bases are TGTGCCAGCAGTGACGACAGGGGTAAAACTGAAGCTTTCTTT. Complete variable domain (other parts from reference TRBV2 and TRBJ1-1): EPEVTQTPSHQVTQMGQEVILRCVPISNHLYFYWYRQILGQKVEFLVSFYNNEISEKSEIFDDQFSVERPDGSNFTLKIRSTKLEDSAMYFCASSDDRGKTEAFFGQGTRLTVV.

The rearrangement uses TRBV6-5 and TRBJ2-5; D not certain. Between the trimmed V and J ends, which lost 1 base and 1 base, there was a span of 10 bases. Germline values: CDR1 MNHEY, CDR2 SVGAGI. The CDR3 covers 15 residues. The CDR3 spells CASSYFGRLQETQYF. For the CDR3, the DNA is TGTGCCAGCAGTTACTTTGGCCGTCTCCAAGAGACCCAGTACTTC.

This chain joins TRBV2 and TRBJ1-1; 7 positions agree with TRBD1. Germline loops: CDR1 SNHLY, CDR2 FYNNEI. V was clipped by 7 bases and J by 4 bases; unmatched bases: 6. This CDR3 comprises 13 residues. The CDR3 reads CASNTGDATEAFF. CDR3 coding DNA: TGTGCCAGCAATACAGGGGATGCCACTGAAGCTTTCTTT.

CDR3 protein: CASSLTRTGNTEAFF. CDR3 sequence (DNA): TGTGCCAGCAGTTTGACCCGTACGGGGAACACTGAAGCTTTCTTT. This chain connects TRBV28 to TRBJ1-1; no firm D call. V was trimmed by 3 bases and J by 1 base, leaving 12 bases between them. This CDR3 has 15 amino acids. Germline V CDR1 and CDR2: MDHEN, SYDVKM.

This clone turned up a few times. CDR3 nucleotides: TGTGCCAGCAGCACACTACAGGGGACGATCCACTTT. This gives the protein CASSTLQGTIHF. The chain is built from TRBV5-8 and TRBJ1-6; 7 bases fit TRBD1. Germline CDR1 SGHTS, CDR2 YDEGEE. V shed 4 bases and J 17 bases; nucleotides not matched to a gene: 9. CDR3 size: 12 residues.

The chain links TRBV21-1 to TRBJ1-2. TRBV21-1 is tagged as a pseudogene. The CDR3 has 15 amino acids. CDR3 region: CASSKERNRSYGYTF. The CDR3 DNA reads TGTGCCAGCAGCAAGGAGCGAAACCGTAGCTATGGCTACACCTTC.

In this sample, this clone turned up once. The chain carries TRBV21-1 and TRBJ1-4; the table's TRBD1 call for D was not verified on the DNA. TRBV21-1 is a documented pseudogene. The CDR3 is made up of 14 amino acids. The CDR3, as DNA: TGTGCCAGCAGCATGGGGGCGGCTAATGAAAAACTGTTTTTT. It translates to CASSMGAANEKLFF.

The table lists this clone with a few counts. V gene TRBV2 combines with J gene TRBJ1-2, with 7 bases identical to TRBD1. Trimming took 6 bases from V and 1 from J; bases not matched to a gene: 8. The CDR3 totals 15 residues. Per the germline V gene, CDR1 is SNHLY and CDR2 is FYNNEI. The CDR3 DNA is TGTGCCAGCAGCCCCCGGGACAGAATTAACTATGGCTACACCTTC. Translated: CASSPRDRINYGYTF.

The rearrangement uses TRBV5-4 and TRBJ2-1; D is undetermined. This CDR3 spans 13 amino acids. Germline assignment: CDR1 SGHNT and CDR2 YYREEE (reference sequence). The ends were cut back, 2 bases at V and 6 bases at J, with 9 bases in the middle. The CDR3 DNA reads TGTGCCAGCAGCTTCTTCACTCTCAATGAGCAGTTCTTC. This sequence encodes CASSFFTLNEQFF.

The chain links TRBV6-1 to TRBJ1-5; 10 bases map to TRBD1. J was trimmed by 7 bases and V by 1 base; bases with no gene match: 1. This CDR3 contains 14 residues. Germline CDR1 reads MNHNS; CDR2 reads SASEGT. The CDR3 reads CASSEGDRGQPQHF. As DNA, the CDR3 is TGTGCCAGCAGTGAAGGGGACAGGGGACAGCCCCAGCATTTT.

The count of this clone is one. This rearrangement joins TRBV7-8 to TRBJ1-1; the D gene is possibly TRBD1 (6 bases). With 6 bases removed from V and 8 bases from J, the gap between germline ends came to 10 bases. Germline V CDR1 and CDR2: SGHVS, FQNEAQ. The CDR3 sequence is 11 residues long. DNA of the CDR3: TGTGCCAGCAGACTACAGGGAGAAGCTTTCTTT. Protein product: CASRLQGEAFF.

V usage is TRBV9 and J usage is TRBJ2-1, with 8 bases lining up with TRBD2. This CDR3 region has 14 residues. V lost 6 bases and J lost 7; bases outside the gene matches: 9. Germline V gene data show CDR1 as SGDLS and CDR2 as YYNGEE. The CDR3 loop is CASNSGGSGNEQFF. The CDR3 nucleotides are TGTGCCAGCAATTCGGGGGGGTCGGGGAATGAGCAGTTCTTC.

This clone was recorded once. The junction does not match germline at one end; this may be a read error. This chain joins TRBV6-5 and TRBJ2-4; TRBD2 is a possible D gene (6 bases). This CDR3 comprises 14 residues. CDR1 and CDR2 from the germline V gene are MNHEY and SVGAGI. The CDR3 protein is CASSYSKDPLREDF. The CDR3 DNA reads as TGTGCCAGCAGTTACTCGAAGGACCCTCTTAGGGAGGACTTC.

The table lists this clone with a count of one. The J gene is TRBJ2-2, the V gene TRBV7-3; 10 positions agree with TRBD2. Germline CDR1 SGHTA, CDR2 FQGTGA. This CDR3 has 16 amino acids. V lost 3 bases to trimming and J lost 4 bases; unmatched junction nucleotides: 5. The CDR3 DNA sequence: TGTGCCAGCAGCTTCGAAGCGGGAGGGCCCACCGGGGAGCTGTTTTTT. Translating it yields CASSFEAGGPTGELFF. Looking up the rest from reference TRBV7-3 and TRBJ2-2 gives the full variable domain: GAGVSQTPSNKVTEKGKYVELRCDPISGHTALYWYRQSLGQGPEFLIYFQGTGAADDSGLPNDRFFAVRPEGSVSTLKIQRTERGDSAVYLCASSFEAGGPTGELFFGEGSRLTVL.

This chain links TRBV2 with TRBJ2-5; the D gene is possibly TRBD1 (5 bases). Germline CDR1 SNHLY, CDR2 FYNNEI. The CDR3 is made up of 14 amino acids. Trimming removed 2 bases from V and 4 bases from J, with 11 bases in between. The CDR3: CASSELAGIETQYF. The CDR3 DNA sequence: TGTGCCAGCAGTGAATTAGCAGGGATAGAGACCCAGTACTTC.

The chain carries TRBV10-3 and TRBJ2-7; perhaps TRBD1 as D (5 bases). V lost 0 bases and J 6 bases, leaving 15 bases between the germline ends. CDR1 is ENHRY, CDR2 SYGVKD, per germline. The CDR3 sequence is 15 residues long. CDR3: CAISESVGVRGEQYF. The CDR3 region has the DNA TGTGCCATCAGTGAGTCGGTAGGGGTAAGAGGCGAGCAGTACTTC.

The chain carries TRBV5-1 and TRBJ2-3; 10 bases line up with TRBD2. The CDR3 sequence is 15 residues long. Germline-derived CDR1 and CDR2 are SGHRS and YFSETQ. V was pared by 6 bases and J by 10 bases, with 14 bases of the junction left unmatched. The CDR3, as DNA: TGCGCCAGCACCCCCGGAGGGACTAGCGTCGATGCGCAGTATTTT. Encoded protein: CASTPGGTSVDAQYF.

This clone has more than one count but fewer than ten. This chain joins TRBV6-4 and TRBJ2-3; 9 bases line up with TRBD1. The trim removed 6 bases at V and 4 bases at J, leaving 8 bases unmatched. Germline V lookup: CDR1 MRHNA, CDR2 SNTAGT. The CDR3 extends over 15 amino acids. The DNA for the CDR3 is TGTGCCAGCAGCGAAGGACAGGGGTTAGCAGATACGCAGTATTTT. Amino acid sequence: CASSEGQGLADTQYF.

The V call is TRBV7-3, the J call TRBJ2-6; TRBD2 is a possible D gene (7 bases). This CDR3 has 18 amino acids. The germline V gene has CDR1 SGHTA and CDR2 FQGTGA. Deletions cut 4 bases from V and 2 bases from J, with 18 bases between. CDR3 region: CASSSTGGGGAGANVLTF. CDR3 sequence (DNA): TGTGCCAGCAGCTCTACGGGGGGCGGGGGCGCTGGGGCCAACGTCCTGACTTTC.

This clone was seen a handful of times. The chain joins TRBV11-2 to TRBJ2-2; D is possibly TRBD2 (5 bases). V lost 1 base, J lost 5 bases, and 14 bases lay in between. Per the germline V gene, CDR1 is SGHAT and CDR2 is FQNNGV. The CDR3 is 16 amino acids. The CDR3 loop reads CASSLGAVRGTGELFF. DNA of the CDR3: TGTGCCAGCAGCTTAGGGGCCGTTCGGGGAACCGGGGAGCTGTTTTTT.

This chain links TRBV29-1 with TRBJ2-5, with TRBD1 matching over 8 bases. The V gene's germline CDR1 is SQVTM and CDR2 ANQGSEA. There are 14 residues in the CDR3. The J segment lost 5 bases and the V segment lost 4 bases, leaving 9 bases of the junction unmatched. The CDR3 DNA is TGCAGCGTTGTTGGCAGGGGGCTGTTGGAGACCCAGTACTTC. As protein: CSVVGRGLLETQYF.

The CDR3 protein is CASRSGTSWADTQYF. Here the CDR3 DNA reads TGCGCCAGCAGATCCGGGACTAGCTGGGCAGATACGCAGTATTTT. V is TRBV5-1 and J is TRBJ2-3; 9 bases map to TRBD2. This CDR3 has 15 amino acids. V shed 5 bases, J shed 4 bases, and the junction held 8 bases outside the gene matches. CDR1 and CDR2 (germline): SGHRS, YFSETQ.

This clone was counted between two and nine times. V gene TRBV5-1 combines with J gene TRBJ2-1; 9 bases are shared with TRBD1. CDR3 length equals 16 residues. J gave up 0 bases and V 5 bases, and 6 bases lay outside the gene matches. Germline assignment: CDR1 SGHRS and CDR2 YFSETQ. The CDR3 region is CASRATGGTSYNEQFF. The CDR3 DNA follows: TGCGCCAGCAGAGCAACAGGGGGCACCTCCTACAATGAGCAGTTCTTC. Using reference TRBV5-1 and TRBJ2-1 for the parts outside the CDR3, the full variable domain is KAGVTQTPRYLIKTRGQQVTLSCSPISGHRSVSWYQQTPGQGLQFLFEYFSETQRNKGNFPGRFSGRQFSNSRSEMNVSTLELGDSALYLCASRATGGTSYNEQFFGPGTRLTVL.

V usage is TRBV7-9 and J usage is TRBJ2-2, with 8 bases fitting TRBD2. V lost 3 bases, J lost 6 bases, and 9 bases stayed unmatched. The germline V gene has CDR1 SEHNR and CDR2 FQNEAQ (reference sequence). There are 16 residues in the CDR3. The CDR3 bases are TGTGCCAGCAGCTTCCCCCGGGAGGGCCTGGCCGGGGAGCTGTTTTTT. This encodes CASSFPREGLAGELFF.

The chain carries TRBV9 and TRBJ2-2; a weak D match, TRBD2 (6 bases). The V end lost 7 bases, the J end lost 3 bases, and 16 bases lay between the germline ends. Per the germline V gene, CDR1 is SGDLS and CDR2 is YYNGEE. This CDR3 contains 15 residues. The CDR3 reads CASDPGGPYTGELFF. The CDR3 nucleotides are TGTGCCAGCGACCCCGGGGGACCATACACCGGGGAGCTGTTTTTT. The full variable domain, completed using reference TRBV9 and TRBJ2-2, is DSGVTQTPKHLITATGQRVTLRCSPRSGDLSVYWYQQSLDQGLQFLIQYYNGEERAKGNILERFSAQQFPDLHSELNLSSLELGDSALYFCASDPGGPYTGELFFGEGSRLTVL.

The CDR3 bases are TGTGCCAGCAGCCGGAGCGGCAATTACGAGCAGTACTTC. It translates to CASSRSGNYEQYF. This chain connects TRBV7-6 to TRBJ2-7, with TRBD2 as a possible D gene (5 bases). Germline-derived CDR1 and CDR2 are SGHVS and FNYEAQ. The V gene lost 5 bases and the J gene lost 4 bases, with 12 bases spanning the gap. The CDR3 sequence is 13 residues long.